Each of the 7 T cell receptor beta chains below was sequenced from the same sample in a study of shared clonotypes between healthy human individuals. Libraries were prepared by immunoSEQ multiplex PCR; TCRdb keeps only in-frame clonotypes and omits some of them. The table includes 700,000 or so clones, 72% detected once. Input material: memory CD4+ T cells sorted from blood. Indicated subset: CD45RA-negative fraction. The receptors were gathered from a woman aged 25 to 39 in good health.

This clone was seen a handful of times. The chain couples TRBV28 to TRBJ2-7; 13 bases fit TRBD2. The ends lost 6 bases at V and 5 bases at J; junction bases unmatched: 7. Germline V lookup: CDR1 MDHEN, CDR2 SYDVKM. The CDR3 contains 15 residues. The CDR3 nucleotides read TGTGCCAGCAGAACAGGACTAGCGGGAGTCCACGAGCAGTACTTC. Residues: CASRTGLAGVHEQYF. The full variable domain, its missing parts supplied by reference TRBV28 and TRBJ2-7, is DVKVTQSSRYLVKRTGEKVFLECVQDMDHENMFWYRQDPGLGLRLIYFSYDVKMKEKGDIPEGYSVSREKKERFSLILESASTNQTSMYLCASRTGLAGVHEQYFGPGTRLTVT.

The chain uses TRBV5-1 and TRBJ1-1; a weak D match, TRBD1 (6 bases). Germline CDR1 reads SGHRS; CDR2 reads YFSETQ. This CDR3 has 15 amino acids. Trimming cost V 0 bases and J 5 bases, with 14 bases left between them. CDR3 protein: CASSLAEQGYTEAFF. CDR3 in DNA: TGCGCCAGCAGCTTGGCCGAACAGGGATATACTGAAGCTTTCTTT.

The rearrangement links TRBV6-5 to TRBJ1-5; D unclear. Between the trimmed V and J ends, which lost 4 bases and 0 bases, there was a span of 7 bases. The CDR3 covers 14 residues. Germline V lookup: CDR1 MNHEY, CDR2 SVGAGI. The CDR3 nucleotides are TGTGCCAGCAGTTCCGGGGATAGCAATCAGCCCCAGCATTTT. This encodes CASSSGDSNQPQHF.

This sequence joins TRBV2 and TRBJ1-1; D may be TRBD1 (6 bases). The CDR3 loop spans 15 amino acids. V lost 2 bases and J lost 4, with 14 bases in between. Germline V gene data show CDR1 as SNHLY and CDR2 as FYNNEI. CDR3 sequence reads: CASSENTRGVTEAFF. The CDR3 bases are TGTGCCAGCAGTGAAAATACCAGGGGAGTCACTGAAGCTTTCTTT.

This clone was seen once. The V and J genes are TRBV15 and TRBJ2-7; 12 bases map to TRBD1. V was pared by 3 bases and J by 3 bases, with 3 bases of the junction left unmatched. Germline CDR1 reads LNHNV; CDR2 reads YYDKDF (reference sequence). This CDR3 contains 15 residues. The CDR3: CATSRGTGGFYEQYF. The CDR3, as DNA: TGTGCCACCAGCAGGGGGACAGGGGGCTTCTACGAGCAGTACTTC. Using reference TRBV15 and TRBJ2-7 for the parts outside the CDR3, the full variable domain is DAMVIQNPRYQVTQFGKPVTLSCSQTLNHNVMYWYQQKSSQAPKLLFHYYDKDFNNEADTPDNFQSRRPNTSFCFLDIRSPGLGDTAMYLCATSRGTGGFYEQYFGPGTRLTVT.

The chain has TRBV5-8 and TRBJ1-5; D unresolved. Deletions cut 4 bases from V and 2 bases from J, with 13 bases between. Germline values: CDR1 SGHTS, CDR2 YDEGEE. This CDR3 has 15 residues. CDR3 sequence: CASSIQGIRNQPQHF. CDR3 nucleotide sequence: TGTGCCAGCAGCATTCAAGGTATACGCAATCAGCCCCAGCATTTT.

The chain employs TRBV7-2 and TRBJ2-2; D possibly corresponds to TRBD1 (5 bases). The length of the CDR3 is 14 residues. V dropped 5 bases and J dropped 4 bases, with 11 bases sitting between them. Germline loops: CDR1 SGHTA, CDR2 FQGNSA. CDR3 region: CASSPQGPTGELFF. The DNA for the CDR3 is TGTGCCAGCAGCCCCCAGGGTCCCACCGGGGAGCTGTTTTTT.